One and the same sample provided the 4 T cell receptor beta chains below, sequenced in a study of shared clonotypes between healthy human individuals. The assay was immunoSEQ multiplex PCR, and TCRdb's table has in-frame clones only and misses some. The table includes roughly 660,000 clones, roughly 87% detected once. The sequenced material came from memory CD8+ T cells from PBMCs. The subset was: CD45RO+ cells pooled with CCR7-negative TemRA cells. Receptor source: a man between 18 and 35 years old in good health. Some clones in this sample may be carry-over from other donors' samples.

V gene TRBV5-6 combines with J gene TRBJ2-7; D remains ambiguous. The CDR3 is made up of 14 amino acids. Germline V CDR1 and CDR2: SGHDT, YYEEEE. The V end was cut by 4 bases, the J end by 0 bases, with 11 bases between. CDR3 residues: CASSPVLSSYEQYF. CDR3 nucleotides: TGTGCCAGCAGCCCGGTCCTAAGCTCCTACGAGCAGTACTTC. Together with reference TRBV5-6 and TRBJ2-7, the CDR3 gives the full variable domain: DAGVTQSPTHLIKTRGQQVTLRCSPKSGHDTVSWYQQALGQGPQFIFQYYEEEERQRGNFPDRFSGHQFPNYSSELNVNALLLGDSALYLCASSPVLSSYEQYFGPGTRLTVT.

The chain joins TRBV4-2 to TRBJ1-4; 7 bases match TRBD1. This CDR3 region has 15 residues. In germline, CDR1 is LGHNA, CDR2 YNFKEQ. V lost 3 bases to trimming and J lost 3 bases; unmatched junction nucleotides: 4. CDR3 DNA: TGTGCCAGCAGCCAGGACAGGACCCCTAATGAAAAACTGTTTTTT. Amino acid sequence: CASSQDRTPNEKLFF.

This sequence joins TRBV29-1 and TRBJ2-5; TRBD2 aligns across 15 bases. The CDR3 contains 14 residues. Germline CDR1 is SQVTM and CDR2 is ANQGSEA. V shed 6 bases, J shed 5 bases, and the junction held 4 bases outside the gene matches. The CDR3 nucleotides are TGCAGCGTGGGAGGACTAGCGGGAGGGGAGACCCAGTACTTC. Translated, it gives CSVGGLAGGETQYF.

The chain combines TRBV7-9 with TRBJ1-2, with D hard to call. This CDR3 region has 13 residues. Germline V gene lookup returns CDR1 SEHNR and CDR2 FQNEAQ (reference sequence). V was pared by 3 bases and J by 7 bases, with 12 bases between. CDR3 nucleotide sequence: TGTGCCAGCAGCTTGTGGGATGCGGGTGGCTACACCTTC. Translation: CASSLWDAGGYTF.